Reported below is one T cell receptor beta chain. Its target is unknown. The junction and the germline gene differ at one end; a read error may be behind it. Every TCR cDNA molecule bore its own unique molecular identifier. A single record per CDR3 protein comes from TCRdb applying MiXCR to the 5' RACE reads. The sample has 75,000 to 85,000 distinct CDR3 sequences, about 20% seen once. This entry is derived from a study of spatial heterogeneity in lung cancer. About the study: More beta-chain than alpha-chain sequences were consistently detected. Raw-read counts averaged over ten per unique TCR and UMI combination. Whole-study findings and limits: Follow-up blood showed ubiquitous expanded tumor TCRs less than blood at resection did.

The time point was: sample taken at primary tumor resection. Whole RNA came from tumor, nontumor lung or frozen PBMC and was sequenced without being sorted. The CDR3 runs 15 residues. Material: PBMCs, obtained at surgery. The chain couples TRBV23-1 to TRBJ2-7, with D perhaps assigned TRBD1 or TRBD2 (5 bases each). TRBV23-1 is an open reading frame, and its role is uncertain. The clonotype comes from a male donor with early-stage non-small cell lung cancer. Here the CDR3 DNA reads TGCGCCAGCAGTAAATCCGGGACCGATCCCTACGAGCAGTACTTC. Its translation is CASSKSGTDPYEQYF.